This is a list of T cell receptor beta chains from one sample in a study of T cell responses to AZD1222 COVID-19 vaccine. The data were produced by immunoSEQ multiplex PCR, yet TCRdb's version contains in-frame clones alone and is incomplete. The table includes roughly 120,000 clones, 87% detected once. This specimen consisted of peripheral blood, obtained on day 0 of AZD1222 vaccination. The receptors here all came from an adult in good health. CDR3s include the opening cysteine and the closing phenylalanine or tryptophan. A D gene is named only where the DNA matches it firmly. Some rows have no size entry. The others give once, few or many, or a class for an expanded clone.

CDR3 DNA | CDR3 protein | CDR3 length | V gene | clone size | J gene | D gene
TGTGCCAGCAGTCCCCCGAAGATAGCCCAGTACTTC | CASSPPKIAQYF | 12 | TRBV6-2/TRBV6-3 | once | TRBJ2-5 | .
TGCGCCAGCAGCTTCCGGGAGCCTTACTATGGCTACACCTTC | CASSFREPYYGYTF | 14 | TRBV5-1 | few | TRBJ1-2 | .
TGTGCCAGCAGTTTATCGTTTCGGGGCGGCTATGGCTACACCTTC | CASSLSFRGGYGYTF | 15 | TRBV27 | . | TRBJ1-2 | .
TGTGCCAGTAACGGAGGGACTAATGAAAAACTGTTTTTT | CASNGGTNEKLFF | 13 | TRBV19 | . | TRBJ1-4 | .
TGTGCCAGCAGCTTAGAGGCTGAGAAGGGATTCATTACAGATACGCAGTATTTT | CASSLEAEKGFITDTQYF | 18 | TRBV7-6 | once | TRBJ2-3 | .
TGTGCCAGCAGCTTGAGTAGTGGAAGCAACTATGGCTACACCTTC | CASSLSSGSNYGYTF | 15 | TRBV7-2 | . | TRBJ1-2 | .
TGTGCCAGCAGTTTAATGGGAGAGGTCGAGCAGTACTTC | CASSLMGEVEQYF | 13 | TRBV27 | . | TRBJ2-7 | .
TGTGCCAGCAGTGATCCCCTAGCGGGAGGAGATACGCAGTATTTT | CASSDPLAGGDTQYF | 15 | TRBV6-1 | . | TRBJ2-3 | TRBD2
TGCAGCGTTGAAGGTCCCGCGATAGTTACGCAGTATTTT | CSVEGPAIVTQYF | 13 | TRBV29-1 | few | TRBJ2-3 | .
TGTGCCAGCAGCGTAGGGGCTAGCAAAGAGACCCAGTACTTC | CASSVGASKETQYF | 14 | TRBV9 | . | TRBJ2-5 | .
TGTGCCACCGTGAAGAGGCAGCCCCAGCATTTT | CATVKRQPQHF | 11 | TRBV15 | . | TRBJ1-5 | .
TGTGCCGGTGACAGGGGATGGGAATATGGCTACACCTTC | CAGDRGWEYGYTF | 13 | TRBV30 | once | TRBJ1-2 | TRBD1
TGTGCCAGCAGGGACGGAGATCAGCCCCAGCATTTT | CASRDGDQPQHF | 12 | TRBV7-8 | once | TRBJ1-5 | .
TGTGCCAGCCTAAGAGGGGGACAGCATAATCAGCCCCAGCATTTT | CASLRGGQHNQPQHF | 15 | TRBV6-6 | . | TRBJ1-5 | TRBD1
TGTGCCAGCAGTTTGAACGGGGCAGGGTCTGTCCACGAGCAGTACTTC | CASSLNGAGSVHEQYF | 16 | TRBV27 | . | TRBJ2-7 | .
TGTGCCAGCTCACCACCGCAGGGGCGATTCTATGGCTACACCTTC | CASSPPQGRFYGYTF | 15 | TRBV18 | . | TRBJ1-2 | .
TGTGCCAGCAGCTCCGGACAGGGAGAAGCTTTCTTT | CASSSGQGEAFF | 12 | TRBV7-3 | . | TRBJ1-1 | TRBD1
TGTGCCAGCAGTTTATCGAGCGACTATGGCTACACCTTC | CASSLSSDYGYTF | 13 | TRBV27 | . | TRBJ1-2 | .
TGTGCCAGCCTCCAAGTTGGTGAAAAACTGTTTTTT | CASLQVGEKLFF | 12 | TRBV27 | . | TRBJ1-4 | .
TGTGCCAGCACTAGGCTAGCGGGCCTCAATGAGCAGTTCTTC | CASTRLAGLNEQFF | 14 | TRBV27 | . | TRBJ2-1 | TRBD2
TGTGCCAGCAGCCTCGGAAAAGCCGAGCAGTACTTC | CASSLGKAEQYF | 12 | TRBV7-9 | . | TRBJ2-7 | .
TGTGCCAGCAGCTTAGGCCGCAATCAGCCCCAGCATTTT | CASSLGRNQPQHF | 13 | TRBV7-8 | . | TRBJ1-5 | .
TGTGCCAGCGGGGCGGCAAGACAGCCCCAGCATTTT | CASGAARQPQHF | 12 | TRBV9 | . | TRBJ1-5 | .
TGTGCCACCAGCAGATCCCCTGGAAATCAGCCCCAGCATTTT | CATSRSPGNQPQHF | 14 | TRBV15 | . | TRBJ1-5 | .
TGTGCCAGTAGCCAACGGGGGGTTAACACTGAAGCTTTCTTT | CASSQRGVNTEAFF | 14 | TRBV19 | . | TRBJ1-1 | .
TGTGCCAGTAGTATATCAGTTTCACCCCTCCACTTT | CASSISVSPLHF | 12 | TRBV19 | . | TRBJ1-6 | .
TGTGCCAGCAGCTCCCCTGCGGGGGGCCGTGGCTACACCTTC | CASSSPAGGRGYTF | 14 | TRBV5-6 | few | TRBJ1-2 | .
TGCGCCAGCAGCGGACCTGGACAGTTCTACGAGCAGTACTTC | CASSGPGQFYEQYF | 14 | TRBV5-1 | . | TRBJ2-7 | .
TGTGCCAGCAGGCTGATCAGGGGTGAGGGGCAGTACTTC | CASRLIRGEGQYF | 13 | TRBV6-5 | . | TRBJ2-7 | .